This T cell receptor beta chain was recovered during a study of CD8 T cells in Susac syndrome. Germline trimming cut 7 bases from V and 7 bases from J; bases unmatched to any gene: 4. This CDR3 has 12 amino acids. The germline gives CDR1 LNHDA, CDR2 SQIVND (reference sequence). When the RNA was reverse transcribed, random hexamers were used with an input of about 0.5 to 1 ug. Amplification of TCR beta CDR3 across 54 Vbeta and 13 Jbeta was performed with immunoSEQ multiplex PCR. In TCRdb, the immunoSEQ multiplex PCR reads were re-called with MiXCR into one record per CDR3 protein. The table has around 220,000 distinct CDR3 sequences, about 94% seen once. Treatment-naive patients with stable or active relapsing-remitting disease served as multiple sclerosis controls. Negative isolation yielded CD4+ and CD8+ T cells, and FACS enriched TEMRA cells.

This clonotype was obtained from a human donor with multiple sclerosis. Specimen: CD8+ T cells from PBMCs. The chain has TRBV19 and TRBJ2-7; 10 nucleotides line up with TRBD1. The CDR3 reads CASTGQGKEQYF. In nucleotides, the CDR3 is TGTGCCAGTACGGGACAGGGGAAAGAGCAGTACTTC. The variable domain in full, with the rest retrieved from reference TRBV19 and TRBJ2-7, is DGGITQSPKYLFRKEGQNVTLSCEQNLNHDAMYWYRQDPGQGLRLIYYSQIVNDFQKGDIAEGYSVSREKKESFPLTVTSAQKNPTAFYLCASTGQGKEQYFGPGTRLTVT.